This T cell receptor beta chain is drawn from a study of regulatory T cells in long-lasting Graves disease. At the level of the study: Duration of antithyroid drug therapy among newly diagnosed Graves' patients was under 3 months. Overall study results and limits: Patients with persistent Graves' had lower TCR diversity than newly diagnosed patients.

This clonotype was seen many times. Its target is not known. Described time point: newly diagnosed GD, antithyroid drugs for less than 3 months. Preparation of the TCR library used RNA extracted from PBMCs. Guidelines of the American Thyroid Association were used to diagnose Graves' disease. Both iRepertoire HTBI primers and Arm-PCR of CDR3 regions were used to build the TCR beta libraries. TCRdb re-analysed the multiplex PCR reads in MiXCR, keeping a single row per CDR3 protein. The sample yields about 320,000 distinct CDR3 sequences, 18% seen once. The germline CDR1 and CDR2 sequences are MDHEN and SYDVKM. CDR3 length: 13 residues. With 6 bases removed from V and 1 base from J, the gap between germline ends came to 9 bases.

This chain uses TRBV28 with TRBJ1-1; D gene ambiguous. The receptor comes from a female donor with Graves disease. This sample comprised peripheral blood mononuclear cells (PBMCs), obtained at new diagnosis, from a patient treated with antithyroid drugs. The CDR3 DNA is TGTGCCAGCAGCTTGGCAGCGAACACTGAAGCTTTCTTT. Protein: CASSLAANTEAFF.